The present entry profiles one TCR beta chain with its context. Antigen: not known. Combining a sample-barcoded 5' primer with a J-beta primer mix, a second PCR ran for 7 to 11 cycles. There were at least 3 million CDR3-containing paired-end reads obtained from each sample. TCRdb reprocessed the 5' RACE reads with MiXCR, giving one entry per CDR3 protein. The sample lists roughly 860,000 distinct CDR3 sequences; approximately 65% were seen once. This specimen belongs to a study of blood T cells in healthy people across ages. This CDR3 has 14 amino acids. V lost 6 bases, J lost 7 bases, and 16 bases lay in between. Each donor supplied approximately 10 milliliters of peripheral blood. Extracted total RNA amounted to at least 5 micrograms for each sample. Overall study findings and caveats: A greater number of naive CD4+ cells and higher diversity distinguished long-lived donors from aged donors.

V and J are TRBV12-3 or TRBV12-4 and TRBJ2-1; the D gene is possibly TRBD2 (6 bases). The TCR was taken from a man aged 25-40 years in good health. The sample comprised blood. The CDR3 spells CASRTRGSRNEQFF. CDR3 DNA sequence: TGTGCCAGCAGAACCCGGGGGTCTAGAAATGAGCAGTTCTTC.